Shown below are 11 T cell receptor beta chains from a single sample sequenced in a study. From the 5' RACE reads, TCRdb called clonotypes with MiXCR, one entry per CDR3 protein. The table has about 23,000 distinct CDR3 sequences, more than 25% seen once. Sequences were obtained from tumor-infiltrating naive CD4+ T cells sorted from the breast tumor. Subset here: naive CD4+ T cells, CD4+CD45RA+CD25-. These receptors were collected from a female donor with breast cancer.

This clonotype is deemed medium-sized (0.01 to 0.1%). The rearrangement uses TRBV20-1 and TRBJ2-7, with 7 bases matching TRBD2. Germline CDR1 reads DFQATT; CDR2 reads SNEGSKA (reference sequence). CDR3 length equals 13 residues. V lost 3 bases, J lost 4 bases, and 6 bases stayed unmatched. Here the CDR3 reads CSARLAAQYEQYF. The CDR3 DNA is TGCAGTGCTAGGCTAGCGGCCCAATACGAGCAGTACTTC.

This clonotype was seen repeatedly, ten times or more. This chain uses TRBV18 with TRBJ1-2, with D unresolved. Germline V gene lookup returns CDR1 KGHSH and CDR2 LQKENI. This CDR3 comprises 15 residues. V was clipped by 0 bases and J by 1 base, with 9 bases between them. CDR3 amino acids: CASSPPDTLNYGYTF. The CDR3 DNA reads as TGTGCCAGCTCACCACCAGACACCCTTAACTATGGCTACACCTTC.

Many counts were recorded for this clonotype. This rearrangement joins TRBV7-2 to TRBJ2-1; 9 bases fit TRBD2. This CDR3 comprises 15 residues. The ends lost 4 bases at V and 9 bases at J; junction bases unmatched: 10. CDR1 SGHTA and CDR2 FQGNSA come from the germline V gene. The CDR3 DNA sequence: TGTGCCAGCAGCTCAACCGGGACTAGCAGGGGTGAGCAGTTCTTC. Its translation is CASSSTGTSRGEQFF.

This clonotype came up a few times. V usage is TRBV12-3 or TRBV12-4 and J usage is TRBJ2-1; D remains ambiguous. With 3 bases removed from V and 0 bases from J, the gap between germline ends came to 6 bases. This CDR3 is 14 amino acids long. The CDR3 here is CASSLDRSYNEQFF. CDR3 DNA sequence: TGTGCCAGCAGTTTGGACCGCTCCTACAATGAGCAGTTCTTC.

To note about this clonotype: Being one base from a much bigger clone, this may be a read error. Because the CDR3 is missing its conserved closing phenylalanine or tryptophan, this is likely a read error. The chain joins TRBV7-6 to TRBJ2-1; D remains unclear. Trimming took off 2 bases at V and 10 bases at J, with 12 bases between the two ends. The length of the CDR3 is 13 residues. Germline CDR1 and CDR2: SGHVS and FNYEAQ. Here the CDR3 DNA reads TGTGCCAGCAGCTTACCCGGGCCAGGAGAGCAGTTCCTC. Protein product: CASSLPGPGEQFL.

This clonotype ranks as medium-sized. This rearrangement joins TRBV20-1 to TRBJ1-6; D gene uncertain. The V and J ends lost 5 bases and 7 bases respectively, with 12 bases between them. CDR3 length: 13 residues. The germline gives CDR1 DFQATT, CDR2 SNEGSKA (reference sequence). The CDR3 bases are TGCAGTGCTCTAAAGGCTGGAAATTCACCCCTCCACTTT. Protein: CSALKAGNSPLHF.

This clonotype appeared many times. The chain is built from TRBV18 and TRBJ1-1; D ambiguous. With 3 bases removed from V and 0 bases from J, the gap between germline ends came to 8 bases. The germline CDR1 and CDR2 sequences are KGHSH and LQKENI. The CDR3 sequence is 14 residues long. CDR3 region: CASSPDGLNTEAFF. CDR3 sequence (DNA): TGTGCCAGCTCACCGGACGGACTGAACACTGAAGCTTTCTTT.

This chain uses TRBV19 with TRBJ2-7, with D possibly matching TRBD1 (5 bases). This CDR3 region has 13 residues. Per germline, CDR1 LNHDA and CDR2 SQIVND (reference sequence). Trimming removed 9 bases at V and 3 bases at J, with 15 bases between. Here the CDR3 reads CARNQGSLYEQYF. The CDR3 DNA follows: TGTGCCAGGAACCAGGGCAGTCTCTACGAGCAGTACTTC.

This clonotype was observed many times. This chain uses TRBV20-1 with TRBJ1-3; possibly TRBD1 for D (6 bases). Germline CDR1 and CDR2: DFQATT and SNEGSKA (reference sequence). V was pared by 6 bases and J by 0 bases, with 12 bases between. This CDR3 has 14 amino acids. This CDR3 is CSAAGQRSGNTIYF. The CDR3 DNA reads TGCAGTGCAGCGGGACAACGCTCTGGAAACACCATATATTTT.

A word on this clonotype: It may be a read error: a sequence one base away is much more abundant. The rearrangement uses TRBV6-6 and TRBJ1-5; D unresolved. V lost 7 bases and J 6 bases, leaving 10 bases between the germline ends. The V gene's germline CDR1 is MNHNY and CDR2 SVGAGI (reference sequence). This CDR3 contains 12 residues. CDR3 protein: CASTHFGQPQHF. DNA of the CDR3: TGTGCCAGCACCCACTTCGGTCAGCCCCAGCATTTT.

This rearrangement joins TRBV10-2 to TRBJ2-2; possibly TRBD2 for D (6 bases). Germline-derived CDR1 and CDR2 are WSHSY and SAAADI. The ends were cut back, 8 bases at V and 4 bases at J, with 14 bases in the middle. The CDR3 covers 14 residues. CDR3: CASLGGEGTGELFF. The CDR3 DNA follows: TGCGCCAGCCTCGGGGGTGAGGGCACCGGGGAGCTGTTTTTT.